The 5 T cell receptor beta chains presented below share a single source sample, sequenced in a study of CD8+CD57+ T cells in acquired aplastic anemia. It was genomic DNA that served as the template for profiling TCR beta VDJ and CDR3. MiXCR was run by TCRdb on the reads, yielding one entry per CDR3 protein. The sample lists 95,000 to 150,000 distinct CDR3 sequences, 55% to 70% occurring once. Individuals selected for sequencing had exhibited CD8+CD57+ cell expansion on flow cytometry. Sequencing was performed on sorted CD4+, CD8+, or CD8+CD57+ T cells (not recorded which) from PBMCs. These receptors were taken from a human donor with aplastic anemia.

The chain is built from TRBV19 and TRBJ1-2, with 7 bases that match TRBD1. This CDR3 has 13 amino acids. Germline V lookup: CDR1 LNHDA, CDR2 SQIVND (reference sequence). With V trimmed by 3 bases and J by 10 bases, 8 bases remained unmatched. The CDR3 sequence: CASSMTGTSDYTF. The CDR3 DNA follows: TGTGCCAGTAGTATGACAGGGACCTCTGACTACACCTTC.

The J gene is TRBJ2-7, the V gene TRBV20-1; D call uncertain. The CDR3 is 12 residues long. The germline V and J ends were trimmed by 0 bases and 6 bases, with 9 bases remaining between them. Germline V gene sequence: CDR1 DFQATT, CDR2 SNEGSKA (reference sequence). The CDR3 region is CSARDREAEQYF. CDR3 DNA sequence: TGCAGTGCTAGAGATCGCGAGGCCGAGCAGTACTTC.

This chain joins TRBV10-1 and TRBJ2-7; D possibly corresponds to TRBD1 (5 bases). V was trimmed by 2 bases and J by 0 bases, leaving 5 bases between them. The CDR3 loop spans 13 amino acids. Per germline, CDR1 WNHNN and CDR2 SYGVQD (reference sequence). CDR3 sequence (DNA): TGCGCCAGCAGTGAGCAGGGCTCCTACGAGCAGTACTTC. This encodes CASSEQGSYEQYF.

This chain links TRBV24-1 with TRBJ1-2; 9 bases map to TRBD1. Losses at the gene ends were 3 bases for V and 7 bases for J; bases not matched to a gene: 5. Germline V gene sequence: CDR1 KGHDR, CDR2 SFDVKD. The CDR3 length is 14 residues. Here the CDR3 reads CATSDPDRGGGYTF. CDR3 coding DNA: TGTGCCACCAGTGATCCCGACAGGGGGGGTGGCTACACCTTC.

As DNA, the CDR3 is TGCGCCAGCAGCCAGCCCCTAGCGGGGGGGCCCCAAGAGACCCAGTACTTC. Its protein product is CASSQPLAGGPQETQYF. The chain uses TRBV4-1 and TRBJ2-5, with 12 bases identical to TRBD2. Trimming removed 3 bases from V and 1 base from J; junction bases left unmatched: 6. Germline CDR1 and CDR2: MGHRA and YSYEKL. The CDR3 consists of 17 residues.